Included here is one T cell receptor beta chain sequence, with context. This sample was taken from a study of T cells in Graves' hyperthyroidism and ophthalmopathy. Using RNA transcripts as the source, TCR beta CDR3 regions were amplified. A first-round RT-PCR of the TCR CDR3 used the HTBI primer set. TCRdb processed the multiplex PCR reads anew with MiXCR; each CDR3 protein has one entry. The repertoire holds about 360,000 distinct CDR3 sequences, with 13% as singletons. The length of the CDR3 is 18 residues. V was trimmed by 2 bases and J by 4 bases, leaving 23 bases between them. The germline gives CDR1 MDHEN, CDR2 SYDVKM.

Material for sequencing was blood. The TCR was taken from a man aged 25 to 40 with Graves' hyperthyroidism that later progressed to Graves' ophthalmopathy. The chain joins TRBV28 to TRBJ1-2; tentatively, D is TRBD1 (5 bases). CDR3 sequence reads: CASSLRGIGPGKTYGYTF. Here the CDR3 DNA reads TGTGCCAGCAGTTTACGGGGCATTGGGCCAGGGAAGACCTATGGCTACACCTTC.